This T cell receptor beta chain was identified in a study of control samples from healthy donors and cancer patients. V lost 4 bases and J lost 4; bases outside the gene matches: 11. This CDR3 is built from 16 residues. Germline-derived CDR1 and CDR2 are SEHNR and FQNEAQ (reference sequence). By sample share, this clone is medium-sized (0.01 to 0.1%). Profiled with immunoSEQ multiplex PCR; TCRdb holds only in-frame clones, not every one. The table records tens of thousands of clones, around 91% of them present only once. The V and J genes are TRBV7-9 and TRBJ1-2, with 8 bases identical to TRBD1. Sequences were obtained from blood. This TCR derives from a man aged 45-65 years in good health. The CDR3 DNA sequence: TGTGCCAGCAGCTCATCAGGACAGGGACGGATCTATGGCTACACCTTC. Translated, it gives CASSSSGQGRIYGYTF.